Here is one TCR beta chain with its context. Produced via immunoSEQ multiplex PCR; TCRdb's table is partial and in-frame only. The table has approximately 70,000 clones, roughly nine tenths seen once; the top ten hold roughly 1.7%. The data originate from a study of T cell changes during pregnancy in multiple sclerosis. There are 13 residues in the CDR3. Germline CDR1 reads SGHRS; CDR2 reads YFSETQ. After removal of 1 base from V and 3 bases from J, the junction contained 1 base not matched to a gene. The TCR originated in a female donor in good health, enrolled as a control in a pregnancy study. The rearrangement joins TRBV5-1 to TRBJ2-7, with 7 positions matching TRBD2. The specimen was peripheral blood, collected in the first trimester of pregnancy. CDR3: CASSLRGDYEQYF. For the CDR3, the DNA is TGCGCCAGCAGCTTGCGGGGGGACTACGAGCAGTACTTC.